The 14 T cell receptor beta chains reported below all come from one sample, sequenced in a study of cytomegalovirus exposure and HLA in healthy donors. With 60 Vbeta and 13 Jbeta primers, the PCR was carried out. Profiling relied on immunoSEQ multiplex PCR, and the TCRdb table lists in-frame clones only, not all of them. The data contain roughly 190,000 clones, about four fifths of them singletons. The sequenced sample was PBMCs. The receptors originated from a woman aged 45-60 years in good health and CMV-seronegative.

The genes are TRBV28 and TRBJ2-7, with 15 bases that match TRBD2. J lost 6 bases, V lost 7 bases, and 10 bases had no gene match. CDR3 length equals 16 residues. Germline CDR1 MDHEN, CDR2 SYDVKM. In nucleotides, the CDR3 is TGTGCCAGCACCGGGGGACTAGCGGGAGGAAAAGGCGAGCAGTACTTC. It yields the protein CASTGGLAGGKGEQYF.

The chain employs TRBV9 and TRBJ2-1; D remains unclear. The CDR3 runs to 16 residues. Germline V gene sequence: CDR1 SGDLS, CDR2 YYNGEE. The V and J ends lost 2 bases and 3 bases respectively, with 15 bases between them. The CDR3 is CASSVSGTLSYNEQFF. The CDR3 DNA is TGTGCCAGCAGCGTTTCGGGTACCTTAAGCTACAATGAGCAGTTCTTC.

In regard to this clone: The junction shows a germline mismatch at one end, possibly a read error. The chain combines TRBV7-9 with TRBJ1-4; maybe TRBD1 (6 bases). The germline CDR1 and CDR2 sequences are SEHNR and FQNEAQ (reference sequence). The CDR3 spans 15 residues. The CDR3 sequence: CSSSLAGAKGEKLFF. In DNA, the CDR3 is TGTTCCAGCAGCTTAGCAGGGGCCAAGGGTGAAAAACTGTTTTTT.

CDR3 sequence reads: CASSHIGTATNEKLFF. CDR3 sequence (DNA): TGTGCCAGCAGCCACATAGGGACTGCAACTAATGAAAAACTGTTTTTT. The V call is TRBV7-8, the J call TRBJ1-4, with D perhaps TRBD1 (5 bases). V gave up 5 bases and J gave up 0 bases, with 13 bases separating them. CDR1 SGHVS and CDR2 FQNEAQ come from the germline V gene. This CDR3 is 16 amino acids long.

The CDR3, as DNA: TGCGCCAGCAGCCCCGGGACAGGGGGCTGGTACACCGGGGAGCTGTTTTTT. Translating it yields CASSPGTGGWYTGELFF. V usage is TRBV5-1 and J usage is TRBJ2-2; TRBD1 matches at 12 bases. The CDR3 is 17 amino acids. The germline V gene has CDR1 SGHRS and CDR2 YFSETQ. Trimming took 4 bases from V and 3 from J; bases not matched to a gene: 7.

CDR3 in amino acids: CASSHRRGTNEKLFF. CDR3 bases: TGTGCCAGCAGCCACCGCAGGGGAACTAATGAAAAACTGTTTTTT. The V gene is TRBV7-2, the J gene TRBJ1-4; TRBD1 is a possible D gene (6 bases). This CDR3 is built from 15 residues. The ends were cut back, 5 bases at V and 1 base at J, with 11 bases in the middle. Looked up from germline, CDR1 is SGHTA and CDR2 is FQGNSA.

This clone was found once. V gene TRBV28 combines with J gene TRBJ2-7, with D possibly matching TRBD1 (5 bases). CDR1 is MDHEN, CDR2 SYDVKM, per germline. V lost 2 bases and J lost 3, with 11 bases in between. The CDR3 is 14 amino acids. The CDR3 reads CASSLRQWSYEQYF. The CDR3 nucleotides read TGTGCCAGCAGTTTACGACAGTGGAGCTACGAGCAGTACTTC.

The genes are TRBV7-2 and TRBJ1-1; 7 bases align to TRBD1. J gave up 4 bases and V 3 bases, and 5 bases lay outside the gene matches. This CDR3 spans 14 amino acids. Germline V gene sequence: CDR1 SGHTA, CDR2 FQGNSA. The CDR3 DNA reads TGTGCCAGCAGCTTTTCTGGGGACAGCACTGAAGCTTTCTTT. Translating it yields CASSFSGDSTEAFF.

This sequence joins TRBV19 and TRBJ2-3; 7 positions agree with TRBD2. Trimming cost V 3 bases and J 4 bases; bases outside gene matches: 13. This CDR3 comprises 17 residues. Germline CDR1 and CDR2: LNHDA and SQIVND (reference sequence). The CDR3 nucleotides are TGTGCCAGTAGTATTTTCCTAGCGGCAGGAGGACCAGATACGCAGTATTTT. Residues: CASSIFLAAGGPDTQYF.

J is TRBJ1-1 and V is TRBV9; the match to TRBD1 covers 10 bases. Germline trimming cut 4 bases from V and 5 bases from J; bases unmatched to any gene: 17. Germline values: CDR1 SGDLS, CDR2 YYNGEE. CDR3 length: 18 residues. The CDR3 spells CASSSKEDRGGGRTEAFF. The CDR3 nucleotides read TGTGCCAGCAGCTCAAAAGAGGACAGGGGGGGAGGTAGAACTGAAGCTTTCTTT. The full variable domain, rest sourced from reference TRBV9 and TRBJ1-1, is DSGVTQTPKHLITATGQRVTLRCSPRSGDLSVYWYQQSLDQGLQFLIQYYNGEERAKGNILERFSAQQFPDLHSELNLSSLELGDSALYFCASSSKEDRGGGRTEAFFGQGTRLTVV.

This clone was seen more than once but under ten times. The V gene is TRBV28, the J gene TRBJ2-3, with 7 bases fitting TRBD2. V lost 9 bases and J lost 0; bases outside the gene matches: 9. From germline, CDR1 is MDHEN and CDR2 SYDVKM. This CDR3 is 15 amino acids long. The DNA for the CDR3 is TGTGCCAGTTCTAAAACTAGCGTTAGCACAGATACGCAGTATTTT. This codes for CASSKTSVSTDTQYF.

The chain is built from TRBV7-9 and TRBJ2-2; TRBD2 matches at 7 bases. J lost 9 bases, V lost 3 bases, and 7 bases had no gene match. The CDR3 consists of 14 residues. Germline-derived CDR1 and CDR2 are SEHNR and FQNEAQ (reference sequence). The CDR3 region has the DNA TGTGCCAGCAGCTTGGCTAGCGGTACGTGGGAGCTGTTTTTT. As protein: CASSLASGTWELFF.

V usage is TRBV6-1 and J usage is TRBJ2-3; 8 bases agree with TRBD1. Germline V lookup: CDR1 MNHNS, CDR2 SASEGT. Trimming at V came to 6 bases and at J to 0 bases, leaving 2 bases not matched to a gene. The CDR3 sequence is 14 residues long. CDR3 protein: CASRDRASTDTQYF. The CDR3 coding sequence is TGTGCCAGCAGGGACAGGGCTAGCACAGATACGCAGTATTTT.

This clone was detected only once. As DNA, the CDR3 is TGTGCCAGCAGTTTTAGAGTGGGGGGGTCCTATAGCAATCAGCCCCAGCATTTT. Protein product: CASSFRVGGSYSNQPQHF. The chain uses TRBV27 and TRBJ1-5; possible D gene TRBD1, 5 bases. In germline, CDR1 is MNHEY, CDR2 SMNVEV (reference sequence). The V end was cut by 3 bases, the J end by 0 bases, with 18 bases between. The CDR3 spans 18 residues.